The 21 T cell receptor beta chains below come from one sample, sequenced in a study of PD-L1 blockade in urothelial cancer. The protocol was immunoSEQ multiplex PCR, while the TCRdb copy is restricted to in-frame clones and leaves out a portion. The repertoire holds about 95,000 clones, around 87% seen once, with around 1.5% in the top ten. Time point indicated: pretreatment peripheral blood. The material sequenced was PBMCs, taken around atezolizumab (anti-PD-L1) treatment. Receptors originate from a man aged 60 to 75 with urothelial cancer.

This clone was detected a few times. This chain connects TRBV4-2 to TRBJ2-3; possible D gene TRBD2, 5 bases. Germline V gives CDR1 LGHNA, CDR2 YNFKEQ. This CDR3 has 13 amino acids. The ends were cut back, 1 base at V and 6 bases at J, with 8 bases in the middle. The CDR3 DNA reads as TGTGCCAGCAGCCAAGGCTTAGCGGATACGCAGTATTTT. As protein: CASSQGLADTQYF.

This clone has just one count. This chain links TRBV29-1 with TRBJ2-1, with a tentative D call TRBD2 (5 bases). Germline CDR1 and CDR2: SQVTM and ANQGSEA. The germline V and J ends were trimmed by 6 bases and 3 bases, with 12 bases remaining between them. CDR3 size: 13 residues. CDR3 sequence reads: CSVANRGYNEQFF. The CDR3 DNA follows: TGCAGCGTGGCCAATCGGGGCTACAATGAGCAGTTCTTC.

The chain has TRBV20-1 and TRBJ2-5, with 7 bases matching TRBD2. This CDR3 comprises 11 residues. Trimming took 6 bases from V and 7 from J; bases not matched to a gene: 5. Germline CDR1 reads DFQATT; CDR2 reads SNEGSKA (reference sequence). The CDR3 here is CSAAGVGTQYF. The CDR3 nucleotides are TGCAGTGCCGCGGGGGTCGGGACCCAGTACTTC.

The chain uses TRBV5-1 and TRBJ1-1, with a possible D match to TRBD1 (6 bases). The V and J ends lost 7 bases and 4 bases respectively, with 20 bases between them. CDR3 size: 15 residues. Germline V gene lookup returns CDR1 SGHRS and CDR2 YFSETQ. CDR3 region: CASAEGGDGGTEAFF. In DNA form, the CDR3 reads TGCGCCAGCGCCGAGGGGGGGGATGGGGGCACTGAAGCTTTCTTT.

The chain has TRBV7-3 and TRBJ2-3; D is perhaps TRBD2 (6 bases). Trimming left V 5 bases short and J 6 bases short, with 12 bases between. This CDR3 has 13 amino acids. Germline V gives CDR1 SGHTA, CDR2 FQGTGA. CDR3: CASSPGRSDTQYF. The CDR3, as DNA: TGTGCCAGCAGCCCTGGGAGGTCGGATACGCAGTATTTT.

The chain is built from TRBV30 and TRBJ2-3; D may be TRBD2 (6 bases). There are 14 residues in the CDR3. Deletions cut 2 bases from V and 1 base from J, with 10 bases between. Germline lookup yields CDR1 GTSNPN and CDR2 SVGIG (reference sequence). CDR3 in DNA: TGTGCCTGGAGTAGGCGGGGTGGCACAGATACGCAGTATTTT. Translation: CAWSRRGGTDTQYF.

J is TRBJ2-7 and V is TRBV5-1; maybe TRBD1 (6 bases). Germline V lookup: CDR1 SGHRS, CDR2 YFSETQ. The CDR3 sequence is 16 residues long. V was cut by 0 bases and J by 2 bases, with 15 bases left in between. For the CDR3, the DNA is TGCGCCAGCAGCTTGGCCACCGGGACATCCCCCTACGAGCAGTACTTC. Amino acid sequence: CASSLATGTSPYEQYF.

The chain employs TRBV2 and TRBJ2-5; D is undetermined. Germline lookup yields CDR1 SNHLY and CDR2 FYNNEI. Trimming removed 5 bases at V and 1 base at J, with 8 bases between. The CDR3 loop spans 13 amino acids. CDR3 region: CASSLESQETQYF. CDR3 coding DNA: TGTGCCAGCAGTCTAGAGTCCCAAGAGACCCAGTACTTC.

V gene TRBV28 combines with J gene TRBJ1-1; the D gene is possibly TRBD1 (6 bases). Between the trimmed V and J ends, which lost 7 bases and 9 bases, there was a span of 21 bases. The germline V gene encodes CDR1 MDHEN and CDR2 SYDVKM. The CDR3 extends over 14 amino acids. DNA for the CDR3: TGTGCCAGCAAAGGGGGAGGGGTGTTCGGTAAAGCTTTCTTT. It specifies CASKGGGVFGKAFF.

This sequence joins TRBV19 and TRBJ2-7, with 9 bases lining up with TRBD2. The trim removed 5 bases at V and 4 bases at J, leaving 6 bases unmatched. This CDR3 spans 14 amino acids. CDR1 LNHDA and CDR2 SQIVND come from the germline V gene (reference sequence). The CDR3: CASSPGLAAYEQYF. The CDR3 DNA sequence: TGTGCCAGTAGTCCGGGACTAGCTGCGTACGAGCAGTACTTC. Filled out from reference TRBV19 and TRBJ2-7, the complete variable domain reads DGGITQSPKYLFRKEGQNVTLSCEQNLNHDAMYWYRQDPGQGLRLIYYSQIVNDFQKGDIAEGYSVSREKKESFPLTVTSAQKNPTAFYLCASSPGLAAYEQYFGPGTRLTVT.

The CDR3 nucleotides read TGTGCCAGCAGCTCGCAGTGGACAGTTCTAAACTATGGCTACACCTTC. Residues: CASSSQWTVLNYGYTF. The J gene is TRBJ1-2, the V gene TRBV5-6; D might be TRBD1 (6 bases). V dropped 3 bases and J dropped 2 bases, with 17 bases sitting between them. Looked up from germline, CDR1 is SGHDT and CDR2 is YYEEEE. This CDR3 is 16 amino acids long.

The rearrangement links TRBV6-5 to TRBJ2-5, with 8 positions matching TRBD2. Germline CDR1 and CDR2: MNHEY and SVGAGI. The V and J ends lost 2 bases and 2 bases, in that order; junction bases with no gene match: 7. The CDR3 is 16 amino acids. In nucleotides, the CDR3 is TGTGCCAGCAGTTACAGGCAGCGGGGGAAACAAGAGACCCAGTACTTC. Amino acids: CASSYRQRGKQETQYF.

For the CDR3, the DNA is TGCGCCAGCAGTGTCAACCTACTCTACGAGCAGTACTTC. Translation gives CASSVNLLYEQYF. This chain connects TRBV10-2 to TRBJ2-7; D unclear. V lost 4 bases, J lost 3 bases, and 10 bases lay in between. This CDR3 is built from 13 residues. Germline values: CDR1 WSHSY, CDR2 SAAADI.

DNA of the CDR3: TGCGCCAGCAGCCAAGGAACAGACACAGATACGCAGTATTTT. Its protein is CASSQGTDTDTQYF. The chain recombines TRBV4-3 with TRBJ2-3; D ambiguous. The germline gives CDR1 LGHNA, CDR2 YSLEER. The V and J ends lost 1 base and 2 bases respectively, with 7 bases between them. The CDR3 is 14 residues long.

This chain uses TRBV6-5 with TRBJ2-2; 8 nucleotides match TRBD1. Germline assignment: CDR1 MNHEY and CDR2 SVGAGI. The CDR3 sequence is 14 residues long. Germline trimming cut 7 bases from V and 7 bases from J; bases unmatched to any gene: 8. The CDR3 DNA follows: TGTGCCAGCATACAACAGGGGGTGGGCGGGGAGCTGTTTTTT. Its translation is CASIQQGVGGELFF.

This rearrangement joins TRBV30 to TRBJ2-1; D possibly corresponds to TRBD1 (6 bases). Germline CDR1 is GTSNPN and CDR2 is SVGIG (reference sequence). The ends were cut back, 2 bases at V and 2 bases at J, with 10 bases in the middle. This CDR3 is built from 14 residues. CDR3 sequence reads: CAWSRRQAYNEQFF. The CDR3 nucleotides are TGTGCCTGGAGTAGACGACAGGCCTACAATGAGCAGTTCTTC.

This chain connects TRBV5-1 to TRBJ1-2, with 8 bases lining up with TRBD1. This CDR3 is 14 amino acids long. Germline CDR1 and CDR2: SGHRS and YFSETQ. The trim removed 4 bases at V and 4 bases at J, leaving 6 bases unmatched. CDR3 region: CASSLDRVGYGYTF. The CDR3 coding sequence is TGCGCCAGCAGCCTGGACAGGGTGGGCTATGGCTACACCTTC.

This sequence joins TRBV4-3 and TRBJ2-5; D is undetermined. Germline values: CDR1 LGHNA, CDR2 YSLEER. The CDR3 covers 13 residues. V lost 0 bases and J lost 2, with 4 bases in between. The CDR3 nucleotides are TGCGCCAGCAGCCAAGACAGACAAGAGACCCAGTACTTC. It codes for CASSQDRQETQYF.

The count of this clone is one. DNA of the CDR3: TGTGCCAGCAGTGAACTTTGGACAGGGCGCCAAGCTTTCTTT. It translates to CASSELWTGRQAFF. V and J are TRBV6-1 and TRBJ1-1; 8 bases are shared with TRBD1. Trimming cost V 2 bases and J 9 bases; bases outside gene matches: 8. This CDR3 has 14 residues. CDR1 is MNHNS, CDR2 SASEGT, per germline.

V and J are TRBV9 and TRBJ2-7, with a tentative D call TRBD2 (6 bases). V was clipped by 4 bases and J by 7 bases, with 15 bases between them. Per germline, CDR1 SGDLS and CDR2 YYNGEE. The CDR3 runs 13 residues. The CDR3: CASSPAQEGEQYF. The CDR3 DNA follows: TGTGCCAGCAGCCCTGCTCAGGAGGGGGAGCAGTACTTC.

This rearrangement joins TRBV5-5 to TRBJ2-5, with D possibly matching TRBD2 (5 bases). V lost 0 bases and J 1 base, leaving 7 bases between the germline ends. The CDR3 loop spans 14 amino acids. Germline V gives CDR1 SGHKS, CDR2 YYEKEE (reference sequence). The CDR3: CASSLGTAQETQYF. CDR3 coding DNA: TGTGCCAGCAGCTTGGGGACTGCCCAAGAGACCCAGTACTTC.